This is a list of T cell receptor beta chains from one sample in a study of technical replicates of blood from a handful of donors. Assay: immunoSEQ multiplex PCR; the TCRdb copy retains only in-frame clones and omits some. The sample has more than 65,000 clones, about 81% seen once; the top ten hold nearly 4%. Sequencing input: PBMCs. These receptors originate from a human donor in good health. Some clones in this sample may be carry-over from other donors' samples. Both conserved end residues are part of each CDR3. Each record gives: V gene, J gene, D gene, clone size, CDR3 protein, CDR3 DNA. The D gene is left open where the match is weak. Part of the rows lack a size; the others show once, few, many or a class for expanded clones.

>TRBV29-1|TRBJ1-2|TRBD1|-
CSAADRDYGYTF
TGCAGCGCCGCGGACAGGGACTATGGCTACACCTTC
>TRBV7-6|TRBJ1-2|-|-
CASSLVASTAFSGYTF
TGTGCCAGCAGCTTAGTCGCTTCGACGGCGTTTAGCGGCTACACCTTC
>TRBV5-1|TRBJ1-1|-|-
CASSLTFGGTEAFF
TGCGCCAGCAGCTTGACATTCGGGGGCACTGAAGCTTTCTTT
>TRBV27|TRBJ2-3|-|-
CASSFYQVRGSDTQYF
TGTGCCAGCAGTTTTTACCAAGTTAGAGGTTCAGATACGCAGTATTTT
>TRBV7-9|TRBJ2-7|TRBD1|-
CASSFRGTGKGHEQYF
TGTGCCAGCAGCTTTAGAGGGACAGGGAAAGGACACGAGCAGTACTTC
>TRBV5-1|TRBJ2-7|TRBD1|-
CASSRTGTGTAYEQYF
TGCGCCAGCAGCCGAACCGGGACAGGGACTGCCTACGAGCAGTACTTC
>TRBV10-3|TRBJ2-5|TRBD1|-
CAISDSWTGITETQYF
TGTGCCATCAGTGATTCTTGGACAGGGATAACGGAGACCCAGTACTTC
>TRBV5-4|TRBJ2-1|-|-
CASSLAGAASYNEQFF
TGTGCCAGCAGCTTGGCTGGGGCAGCCTCCTACAATGAGCAGTTCTTC
>TRBV11-2|TRBJ2-1|TRBD2|-
CASSASGFPSYNEQFF
TGTGCCAGCAGCGCTAGCGGCTTTCCCTCCTACAATGAGCAGTTCTTC
>TRBV7-2|TRBJ1-2|-|-
CASSLAGGYGYTF
TGTGCCAGCAGCTTAGCGGGGGGCTATGGCTACACCTTC
>TRBV6-5|TRBJ2-7|-|-
CASSYSGGHGYEQYF
TGTGCCAGCAGTTACTCTGGAGGGCATGGCTACGAGCAGTACTTC
>TRBV7-3|TRBJ2-1|-|-
CASSSTTPGLAGEQFF
TGTGCCAGCAGCTCGACGACTCCGGGCCTAGCAGGAGAGCAGTTCTTC
>TRBV7-2|TRBJ1-4|-|-
CASSLGQGREKLFF
TGTGCCAGCAGCTTAGGGCAGGGGAGAGAAAAACTGTTTTTT
>TRBV19|TRBJ2-5|-|-
CASTPGRRETQYF
TGTGCCAGTACCCCGGGTAGGAGAGAGACCCAGTACTTC
>TRBV5-1|TRBJ2-7|-|-
CASSSTYYEQYF
TGCGCCAGCAGCTCCACCTACTACGAGCAGTACTTC
>TRBV5-8|TRBJ2-7|TRBD1|-
CASSSAGTGYYEQYF
TGTGCCAGCAGCTCGGCCGGGACAGGGTACTACGAGCAGTACTTC
>TRBV9|TRBJ2-3|TRBD1|-
CASSVWDRGTQYF
TGTGCCAGCAGCGTTTGGGACAGGGGCACGCAGTATTTT
>TRBV25-1|TRBJ2-1|TRBD2|-
CATGTSGSASYNEQFF
TGTGCCACCGGGACTAGCGGGAGTGCCTCCTACAATGAGCAGTTCTTC
>TRBV5-5|TRBJ2-7|-|-
CASSLTQNYEQYF
TGTGCCAGCAGCTTGACACAGAATTACGAGCAGTACTTC
>TRBV2|TRBJ2-7|TRBD2|-
CASIPGLAGGGTTYEQYF
TGTGCCAGCATCCCCGGACTAGCGGGAGGTGGGACCACCTACGAGCAGTACTTC
>TRBV4-2|TRBJ2-1|-|-
CASSQQYLVGSAGASYNEQFF
TGTGCCAGCAGCCAACAATACCTAGTGGGTTCGGCAGGGGCCTCCTACAATGAGCAGTTCTTC
>TRBV19|TRBJ2-2|-|-
CASSIVGGSTGELFF
TGTGCCAGTAGTATAGTCGGGGGAAGCACCGGGGAGCTGTTTTTT
>TRBV30|TRBJ1-1|-|-
CAWRYGDTEAFF
TGTGCCTGGAGGTACGGGGACACTGAAGCTTTCTTT
>TRBV6-5|TRBJ2-2|TRBD1|-
CASSLGTVGTGELFF
TGTGCCAGCAGTTTGGGGACAGTGGGGACCGGGGAGCTGTTTTTT
>TRBV4-3|TRBJ2-1|TRBD2|-
CASSQEGAAGGGEQFF
TGCGCCAGCAGCCAAGAGGGTGCGGCGGGAGGGGGCGAGCAGTTCTTC
>TRBV13|TRBJ2-1|TRBD1|-
CASSTGVSYNEQFF
TGTGCCAGCAGCACAGGGGTCTCCTACAATGAGCAGTTCTTC
>TRBV23-1|TRBJ1-4|-|-
CASSQSTEGISNEKLFF
TGCGCCAGCAGTCAAAGTACAGAGGGCATTTCTAATGAAAAACTGTTTTTT
>TRBV4-2|TRBJ2-2|TRBD2|-
CASSQGLAENTGELFF
TGTGCCAGCAGCCAAGGACTAGCGGAGAACACCGGGGAGCTGTTTTTT
>TRBV29-1|TRBJ2-7|TRBD2|-
CSVEVRTSEAYEQYF
TGCAGCGTTGAGGTCCGCACTAGCGAGGCCTACGAGCAGTACTTC
>TRBV9|TRBJ2-1|TRBD1|-
CASSKGQGNEQFF
TGTGCCAGCAGCAAGGGACAGGGGAATGAGCAGTTCTTC
>TRBV19|TRBJ2-1|-|-
CASSIDRTRYNEQFF
TGTGCCAGTAGTATAGATCGAACTAGGTACAATGAGCAGTTCTTC
>TRBV7-2|TRBJ2-7|-|-
CASSLGTLYEQYF
TGTGCCAGCAGCTTAGGGACACTCTACGAGCAGTACTTC
>TRBV10-3|TRBJ2-3|-|-
CAIRRQDPSTDTQYF
TGTGCCATCAGGAGACAGGACCCTTCCACAGATACGCAGTATTTT
>TRBV19|TRBJ2-7|-|-
CASSQTSYEQYF
TGTGCCAGTAGCCAGACTAGCTACGAGCAGTACTTC
>TRBV7-2|TRBJ2-2|TRBD2|-
CASSLGAGEGGELFF
TGTGCCAGCAGCTTAGGAGCGGGAGAGGGCGGGGAGCTGTTTTTT
>TRBV6-1|TRBJ2-7|TRBD1|-
CAARTGTNSYEQYF
TGTGCCGCCCGGACAGGGACGAATTCCTACGAGCAGTACTTC
>TRBV6-6|TRBJ1-1|-|-
CASRSQGNTEAFF
TGTGCCAGCAGGTCACAGGGGAACACTGAAGCTTTCTTT
>TRBV6-5|TRBJ1-1|TRBD1|-
CASSKQGANTEAFF
TGTGCCAGCAGTAAACAGGGGGCGAACACTGAAGCTTTCTTT
>TRBV6-5|TRBJ1-2|-|-
CASSVTEKYGYTF
TGTGCCAGCAGTGTGACAGAGAAATATGGCTACACCTTC
>TRBV25-1|TRBJ1-2|-|-
CASSEFGGGDGYTF
TGTGCCAGCAGTGAATTTGGGGGAGGTGATGGCTACACCTTC
>TRBV5-1|TRBJ1-2|TRBD1|-
CASSRTTGTGNGYTF
TGCGCCAGCAGTCGTACCACCGGGACAGGGAATGGCTACACCTTC
>TRBV7-9|TRBJ2-7|-|-
CASSLAYNEQYF
TGTGCCAGCAGCTTAGCCTATAACGAGCAGTACTTC
>TRBV5-1|TRBJ1-1|TRBD1|-
CASSLAGTGETEAFF
TGCGCCAGCAGCTTGGCCGGGACAGGGGAGACTGAAGCTTTCTTT
>TRBV6-5|TRBJ1-1|-|few
CASSTTVNTEAFF
TGTGCCAGCAGCACAACAGTGAACACTGAAGCTTTCTTT